In this sample, the clone carrying this T cell receptor (beta chain) turned up a few times. The ends lost 3 bases at V and 6 bases at J; junction bases unmatched: 5. Germline CDR1 SGDLS, CDR2 YYNGEE. This CDR3 comprises 14 residues. The data were taken from a study of T cell repertoires in cytomegalovirus infection. Each CDR3 protein gets one entry after TCRdb re-called the reads with MiXCR. The sample lists more than 150,000 distinct CDR3 sequences; roughly 17% were seen once. The sample taken for sequencing was CD8+ T cells from PBMCs. The source is a human donor in good health (CMV status not recorded). Some clones in this sample may be carry-over from other donors' samples. The rearrangement uses TRBV9 and TRBJ2-3; TRBD2 aligns across 9 bases. The CDR3 loop is CASSGGLAADTQYF. The CDR3 DNA reads as TGTGCCAGCAGCGGGGGACTAGCAGCGGATACGCAGTATTTT.